This note documents a single T cell receptor (beta chain) sequence. The data were obtained in a study of T-cell reconstitution after alpha-beta-depleted transplantation in children. TCRbeta library preparation incorporated unique molecular identifiers. A single record per CDR3 protein comes from TCRdb applying MiXCR to the PCR reads. The top ten clones hold roughly 4.8% of a sample with 700,000 to 850,000 distinct CDR3 sequences, around 17% of them seen once. V gave up 0 bases and J gave up 5 bases; unmatched junction bases: 11. The CDR3 is 17 amino acids. CDR1 MGHRA and CDR2 YSYEKL come from the germline V gene.

The sample in question was PBMCs, mostly from graft donor cells, obtained 360 days after TCRalphabeta/CD19-depleted stem cell transplant. The receptor was isolated from a male patient under 18 who had a stem cell transplant for acute lymphoblastic leukemia, so the T cells may come from the graft donor. The rearrangement joins TRBV4-1 to TRBJ2-5, with 8 bases aligning to TRBD2. CDR3 loop: CASSQDRAGGPTETQYF. The CDR3 DNA is TGCGCCAGCAGCCAAGATCGGGCGGGGGGTCCAACGGAGACCCAGTACTTC.